What follows are 2 T cell receptor beta chains derived from one specimen sequenced in a study of blood T cells in healthy people across ages. Together with a sample-barcoded 5' primer, a J-beta primer mix was included in a second PCR lasting roughly 6 to 12 cycles. TCRdb reprocessed the 5' RACE reads via MiXCR and lists one record per CDR3 protein. The sample lists over 700,000 distinct CDR3 sequences; around 25% were seen once. The same data also contributed to another study, on T cells of mothers and their children.

The sample taken for sequencing was blood. These receptors came from a boy under 18 in good health.

The chain carries TRBV7-2 and TRBJ2-5; possible D gene TRBD1, 5 bases. V was pared by 1 base and J by 5 bases, with 20 bases between. The CDR3 runs to 17 residues. Germline CDR1 reads SGHTA; CDR2 reads FQGNSA. CDR3 loop: CASSLVFRGGARETQYF. Written as DNA, the CDR3 is TGTGCCAGCAGCTTAGTTTTTAGGGGTGGGGCTAGGGAGACCCAGTACTTC.

This clonotype has a single count. The chain combines TRBV6-5 with TRBJ2-1; D may be TRBD2 (5 bases). The ends were cut back, 6 bases at V and 4 bases at J, with 13 bases in the middle. CDR3 length equals 14 residues. Per germline, CDR1 MNHEY and CDR2 SVGAGI. The CDR3 sequence is CASRQPTNYNEQFF. CDR3 DNA: TGTGCCAGCAGGCAACCGACTAATTACAATGAGCAGTTCTTC.